These T cell receptor beta chains were read from a single sample in a study of blood T cell repertoires in COVID-19. Profiled with immunoSEQ multiplex PCR; TCRdb holds only in-frame clones, not every one. The sample contains hundreds of thousands of clones, roughly 90% of which appear only once. Sequences were obtained from PBMCs or T cells enriched from blood (not recorded which). The source of these receptors is a man aged 55 to 70 who had recovered from COVID-19. The CDR3 runs from the conserved cysteine through the conserved F or W. A D gene is named only where the DNA matches it firmly. The size of a clone is reported for some rows only, either as once, few or many, or as a class for expanded clones.

v_gene,j_gene,d_gene,abundance,CDR3aa,CDR3nt
TRBV27,TRBJ2-2,-,-,CASSLGVNGELFF,TGTGCCAGCAGTCTCGGAGTGAACGGGGAGCTGTTTTTT
TRBV24-1,TRBJ2-5,-,-,CATGTGQGLRETQYF,TGTGCCACCGGAACCGGGCAGGGTTTGAGGGAGACCCAGTACTTC
TRBV19,TRBJ2-6,-,-,CASSIGSVSGANVLTF,TGTGCCAGTAGTATAGGTTCGGTCTCTGGGGCCAACGTCCTGACTTTC
TRBV15,TRBJ1-2,TRBD1,-,CATSREGGDGYTF,TGTGCCACCAGCAGAGAAGGGGGCGATGGCTACACCTTC
TRBV5-6,TRBJ2-1,-,-,CASRLQGNEQFF,TGTGCCAGCAGATTACAGGGCAATGAGCAGTTCTTC
TRBV6-5,TRBJ2-7,TRBD2,-,CASSNPSGGTYEQYF,TGTGCCAGCAGTAATCCCAGCGGGGGGACCTACGAGCAGTACTTC
TRBV5-5,TRBJ1-3,-,-,CASSLGQGNSGNTIYF,TGTGCCAGCAGCTTAGGGCAGGGCAACTCTGGAAACACCATATATTTT
TRBV5-1,TRBJ1-2,-,-,CASSMGHEGAYGYTF,TGCGCCAGCAGCATGGGACATGAAGGGGCCTATGGCTACACCTTC
TRBV6-5,TRBJ1-1,TRBD1,-,CASSPGTGRSTEAFF,TGTGCCAGCAGTCCCGGGACAGGGAGGAGCACTGAAGCTTTCTTT
TRBV6-5,TRBJ1-5,TRBD1,-,CATLTGDLSNQPQHF,TGTGCCACCTTAACAGGGGATCTCAGCAATCAGCCCCAGCATTTT
TRBV29-1,TRBJ2-1,TRBD2,once,CSALKRGTGTSGSNEQFF,TGCAGCGCCCTCAAGCGGGGAACCGGGACTAGCGGGAGCAATGAGCAGTTCTTC
TRBV6-5,TRBJ2-3,-,-,CASSYAHRYAQYF,TGTGCCAGCAGTTACGCCCACAGATACGCGCAGTATTTT
TRBV4-1,TRBJ1-2,-,-,CASSQDWQGPGYGYTF,TGCGCCAGCAGCCAAGATTGGCAGGGCCCAGGCTATGGCTACACCTTC
TRBV7-2,TRBJ1-1,-,-,CASSLQENTEAFF,TGTGCCAGCAGCTTACAGGAGAACACTGAAGCTTTCTTT
TRBV6-6,TRBJ2-7,TRBD2,-,CASSKPRSGISYEQYF,TGTGCCAGCAGTAAACCACGCAGCGGGATCTCCTACGAGCAGTACTTC
TRBV20-1,TRBJ2-7,-,once,CSASGSGQYF,TGCAGTGCTAGTGGGTCGGGGCAGTACTTC
TRBV9,TRBJ1-1,-,-,CASSPRGNTEAFF,TGTGCCAGCAGCCCCCGCGGGAACACTGAAGCTTTCTTT
TRBV7-3,TRBJ2-2,-,-,CASSLYTSRNTGELFF,TGTGCCAGCAGCTTATATACTAGCAGGAACACCGGGGAGCTGTTTTTT
TRBV6-5,TRBJ1-5,-,-,CASSREFPQHF,TGTGCCAGCAGTCGAGAGTTTCCCCAGCATTTT
TRBV19,TRBJ2-5,TRBD2,-,CASSIATSGRRVAQYF,TGTGCCAGTAGTATAGCAACTAGCGGGAGAAGAGTCGCCCAGTACTTC
TRBV7-2,TRBJ1-3,TRBD1,-,CASRQGAGNTIYF,TGTGCCAGCAGACAGGGGGCTGGAAACACCATATATTTT
TRBV18,TRBJ1-3,-,-,CASSPFRDNSGNTIYF,TGTGCCAGCTCACCATTCCGGGACAACTCTGGAAACACCATATATTTT
TRBV3-1/TRBV3-2,TRBJ1-5,TRBD1,-,CASSPRPGTGKNQPQHF,TGTGCCAGCAGCCCGCGCCCTGGGACAGGGAAGAATCAGCCCCAGCATTTT
TRBV11-3,TRBJ1-6,-,-,CASSFGRVSGSPLHF,TGTGCCAGCAGCTTTGGTAGGGTTAGCGGTTCACCCCTCCACTTT
TRBV6-5,TRBJ1-2,-,-,CASSPGVGYGYTF,TGTGCCAGCAGTCCCGGGGTCGGCTATGGCTACACCTTC
TRBV5-4,TRBJ2-2,TRBD1,-,CASRRGTDTGELFF,TGTGCCAGCAGACGTGGGACAGACACCGGGGAGCTGTTTTTT
TRBV11-3,TRBJ1-6,-,-,CASSLERIQPLHF,TGTGCCAGCAGCTTAGAGAGGATTCAGCCCCTCCACTTT
TRBV4-2,TRBJ2-7,TRBD2,-,CASSQGTSGEQYF,TGTGCCAGCAGCCAGGGTACTAGCGGAGAGCAGTACTTC
TRBV7-3,TRBJ2-3,-,-,CASSLTTGGDTQYF,TGTGCCAGCAGCTTAACGACCGGGGGAGATACGCAGTATTTT
TRBV23-1,TRBJ1-2,-,-,CASSHLTLETGLYGYTF,TGCGCCAGCAGTCATCTTACCCTCGAGACAGGTCTTTATGGCTACACCTTC
TRBV4-3,TRBJ2-3,-,-,CASSPQASTDTQYF,TGCGCCAGCAGCCCCCAAGCTAGCACAGATACGCAGTATTTT
TRBV3-1/TRBV3-2,TRBJ2-5,TRBD1,-,CASSRRGPETQYF,TGTGCCAGCAGCCGCAGGGGGCCGGAGACCCAGTACTTC
TRBV6-5,TRBJ2-7,TRBD1,-,CASSQGDGTYEQYF,TGTGCCAGCAGCCAGGGGGACGGCACCTACGAGCAGTACTTC
TRBV19,TRBJ1-1,-,-,CASSMGTGNTEAFF,TGTGCCAGTAGTATGGGAACAGGGAACACTGAAGCTTTCTTT
TRBV19,TRBJ2-1,TRBD2,-,CASSNTAGVSPNEQFF,TGTGCCAGTAGTAACACAGCGGGAGTTTCTCCCAATGAGCAGTTCTTC
TRBV6-4,TRBJ2-3,TRBD2,-,CASSKAGGPTDTQYF,TGTGCCAGCAGTAAAGCGGGGGGGCCCACAGATACGCAGTATTTT
TRBV7-8,TRBJ1-1,TRBD1,-,CASSSRTGVATEAFF,TGTGCCAGCAGCTCGAGGACAGGGGTTGCCACTGAAGCTTTCTTT
TRBV7-9,TRBJ2-2,-,-,CASSLFTGLEIYTGELFF,TGTGCCAGCAGCTTATTTACAGGCCTTGAAATTTACACCGGGGAGCTGTTTTTT
TRBV5-1,TRBJ2-1,TRBD2,once,CASSSGIGTSGMINEQFF,TGCGCCAGCAGCTCGGGGATTGGGACTAGCGGGATGATAAATGAGCAGTTCTTC
TRBV18,TRBJ1-6,-,-,CASSPHRESPLHF,TGTGCCAGCTCACCTCACAGGGAGTCACCCCTCCACTTT
TRBV20-1,TRBJ1-3,-,once,CSARQVDTIYF,TGCAGTGCTAGGCAGGTGGACACCATATATTTT